This record looks at one TCR beta chain sequence and its context. Its specificity is not known. The length of the CDR3 is 15 residues. Trimming left V 4 bases short and J 0 bases short, with 11 bases between. Germline V gene lookup returns CDR1 SGHDT and CDR2 YYEEEE. The PCR employed 60 Vbeta primers together with 13 Jbeta primers. Data came from immunoSEQ multiplex PCR; TCRdb stores just in-frame clones and leaves some out. The sample comprises more than 100,000 clones, about four fifths of which are singletons, and around 0.99% rests with the top ten. This sample was included in a study of cytomegalovirus exposure and HLA in healthy donors. As for the study in general: Within the Caucasian-associated ancestry cluster were roughly 81% of the roughly 400 genotyped donors. Study-wide points: The likely origin of a cluster of highly shared sequence variants was a sequencing artifact. Most TCR sequences showed up rarely, but some public TCRs showed up in many donors.

The chain has TRBV5-6 and TRBJ1-5; D is perhaps TRBD1 (5 bases). Sequences were obtained from PBMCs. The TCR was taken from a male donor in good health and CMV-seronegative. CDR3 nucleotides: TGTGCCAGCAGCAGCGACAGTCATAGCAATCAGCCCCAGCATTTT. Protein product: CASSSDSHSNQPQHF. Drawing the rest from reference TRBV5-6 and TRBJ1-5, the complete variable domain is DAGVTQSPTHLIKTRGQQVTLRCSPKSGHDTVSWYQQALGQGPQFIFQYYEEEERQRGNFPDRFSGHQFPNYSSELNVNALLLGDSALYLCASSSDSHSNQPQHFGDGTRLSIL.